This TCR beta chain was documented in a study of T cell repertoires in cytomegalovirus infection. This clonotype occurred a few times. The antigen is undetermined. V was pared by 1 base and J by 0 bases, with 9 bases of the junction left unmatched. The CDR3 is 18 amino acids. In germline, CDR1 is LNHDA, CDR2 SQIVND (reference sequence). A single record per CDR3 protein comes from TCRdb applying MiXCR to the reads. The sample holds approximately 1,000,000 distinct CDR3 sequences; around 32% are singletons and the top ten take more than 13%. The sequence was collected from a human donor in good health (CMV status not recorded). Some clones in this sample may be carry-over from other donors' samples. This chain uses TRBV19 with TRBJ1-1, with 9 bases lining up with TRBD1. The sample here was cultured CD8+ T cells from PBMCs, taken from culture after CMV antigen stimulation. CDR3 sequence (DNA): TGTGCCAGTAGTATAGGAGACAGGGGGAGTCTAATGAACACTGAAGCTTTCTTT. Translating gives CASSIGDRGSLMNTEAFF.